This T cell receptor beta chain stems from a study of CD8+CD57+ T cells in acquired aplastic anemia. Study details: Mean yield of DNA from sorted CD4+ and CD8+ cells was approximately 3 ug. Overall study results and limits: Overlapping CD8+ CDR3 repertoires of patients and controls contained some 30 shared sequences. CD8+ Simpson's diversity did not differ significantly between patients and controls.

CD8+CD57+ cell expansion, shown by flow cytometry, had occurred in the patients selected for sequencing. At the time of blood sampling, patients had not yet received any therapy. For this clonotype: Its antigen is not identified.

The V gene's germline CDR1 is SEHNR and CDR2 FQNEAQ (reference sequence). V gave up 1 base and J gave up 5 bases, with 17 bases separating them. The length of the CDR3 is 16 residues. Genomic DNA templated the TCR beta VDJ and CDR3 profiling. TCRdb independently ran MiXCR on the reads; one entry per CDR3 protein. The repertoire includes more than 250,000 distinct CDR3 sequences, approximately 80% of them detected once, and approximately 40% sits in the top ten. This chain uses TRBV7-9 with TRBJ1-2; D may be TRBD1 (6 bases). The material sequenced was sorted CD4+, CD8+, or CD8+CD57+ T cells (not recorded which) from PBMCs. This clonotype was obtained from a human donor with aplastic anemia. CDR3 coding DNA: TGTGCCAGCAGCTTAGTGACCGGGGGGCTGTTATATGGCTACACCTTC. This encodes CASSLVTGGLLYGYTF.